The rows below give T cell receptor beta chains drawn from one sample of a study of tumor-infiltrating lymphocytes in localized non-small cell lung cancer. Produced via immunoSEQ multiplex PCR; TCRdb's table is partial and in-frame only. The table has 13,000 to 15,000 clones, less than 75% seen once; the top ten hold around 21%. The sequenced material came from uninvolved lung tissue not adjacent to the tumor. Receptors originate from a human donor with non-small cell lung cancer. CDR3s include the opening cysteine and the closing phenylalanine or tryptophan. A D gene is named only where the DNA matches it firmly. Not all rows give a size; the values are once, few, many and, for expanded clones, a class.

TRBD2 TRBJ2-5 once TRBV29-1 TGCAGCGTGAGGACTAGCGGGGCCGAGACCCAGTACTTC CSVRTSGAETQYF
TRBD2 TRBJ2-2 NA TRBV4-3 TGCGCCAGCAGCCAAGGGCTAGCGGGAGATATGCCCGGGGAGCTGTTTTTT CASSQGLAGDMPGELFF
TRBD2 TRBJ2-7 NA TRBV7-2 TGTGCCAGCAGCTTAGCTAGCGGGTTTAGCTCCTACGAGCAGTACTTC CASSLASGFSSYEQYF
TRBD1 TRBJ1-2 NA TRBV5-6 TGTGCCAGCACCCCCCCAGGGGGTAGGGGCTACACCTTC CASTPPGGRGYTF
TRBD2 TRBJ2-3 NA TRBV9 TGTGCCAGCAGCGTAGAGGGGACTAGCGGGATAAGCACAGATACGCAGTATTTT CASSVEGTSGISTDTQYF
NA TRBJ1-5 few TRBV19 TGTGCCAGTAGTATAGAGCGGGCAGCTGTTCAGCCCCAGCATTTT CASSIERAAVQPQHF
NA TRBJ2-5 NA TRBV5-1 TGCGCCAGCAGCTCGAGGGGCCAAGAGACCCAGTACTTC CASSSRGQETQYF
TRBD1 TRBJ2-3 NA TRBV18 TGTGCCAGCTCACCACCCGGGACAGACCCCAGAGATACGCAGTATTTT CASSPPGTDPRDTQYF
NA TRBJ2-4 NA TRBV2 TGTGCCAGCAGTGCCAGTGGGCAAAACATTCAGTACTTC CASSASGQNIQYF
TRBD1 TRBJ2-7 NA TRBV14 TGTGCCAGCAGCCAAGATGGTGCAGGGGGTCCATTCTACGAGCAGTACTTC CASSQDGAGGPFYEQYF
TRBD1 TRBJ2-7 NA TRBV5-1 TGCGCCAGCAGCTTGGTAGGGACAGTAACACACGAGCAGTACTTC CASSLVGTVTHEQYF
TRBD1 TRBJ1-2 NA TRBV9 TGTGCCAGCAGGGAGAACGGGACAGGGGGTCCCGGCAGCTATGGCTACACCTTC CASRENGTGGPGSYGYTF
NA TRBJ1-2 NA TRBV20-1 TGCAGTGCTAAGGGTGGCTACACCTTC CSAKGGYTF
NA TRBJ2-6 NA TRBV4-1 TGCGCCAGCAGCCAAGATATCAGTTCTGGGGCCAACGTCCTGACTTTC CASSQDISSGANVLTF
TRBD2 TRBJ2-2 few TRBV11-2 TGTGCCAGCGGAAAATTAGCGGGAGGGCCCAACACCGGGGAGCTGTTTTTT CASGKLAGGPNTGELFF
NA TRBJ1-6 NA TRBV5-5 TGTGCCAGCAGCTTGGTCTCACTCACTAATTCACCCCTCCACTTT CASSLVSLTNSPLHF
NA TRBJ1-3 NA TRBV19 TGTGCCACCTCTCCCGGGACAAACTCTGGAAACACCATATATTTT CATSPGTNSGNTIYF
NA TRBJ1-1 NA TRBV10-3 TGTGCCATCAGTGACGGGGCCAGGGGCACTGAAGCTTTCTTT CAISDGARGTEAFF
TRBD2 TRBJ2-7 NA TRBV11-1 TGTGCCAGCAGCTTAACTAGCGGGGTCTCCTACGAGCAGTACTTC CASSLTSGVSYEQYF
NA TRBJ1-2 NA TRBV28 TGTGCCAGCAGTTTGGGGGGCGGTTTTGGCTACACCTTC CASSLGGGFGYTF
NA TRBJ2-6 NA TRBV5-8 TGTGCCAGCAGCCCGGGACACCTTGCCTCTGGGGCCAACGTCCTGACTTTC CASSPGHLASGANVLTF
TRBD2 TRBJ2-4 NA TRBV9 TGTGCCAGCAGCGTAGGGACTAGCCTTGAAAACATTCAGTACTTC CASSVGTSLENIQYF
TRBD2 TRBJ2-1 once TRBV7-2 TGTGCCAGCAGCATACGAAAAAGAACTAGCGGGAGTTACAATGAGCAGTTCTTC CASSIRKRTSGSYNEQFF
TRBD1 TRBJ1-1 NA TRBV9 TGTGCCAGCAGCGCGCAGGGGGGGAACACTGAAGCTTTCTTT CASSAQGGNTEAFF
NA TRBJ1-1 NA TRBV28 TGTGCCAGCAGCCCATTTAGGCAGGGACGGAACACTGAAGCTTTCTTT CASSPFRQGRNTEAFF
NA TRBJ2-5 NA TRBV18 TGTGCCAGCTCACCAAGGGCAGCAATTCAAGAGACCCAGTACTTC CASSPRAAIQETQYF
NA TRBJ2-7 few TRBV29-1 TGCAGCGTCGCGATTAGCTCCTACGAGCAGTACTTC CSVAISSYEQYF
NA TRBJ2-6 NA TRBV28 TGTGCCAGCAGTTTACCAGGAATTTTCTCTGGGGCCAACGTCCTGACTTTC CASSLPGIFSGANVLTF
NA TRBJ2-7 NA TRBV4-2 TGTGCCAGCAGCCGTCAAGCGATCGGGAGCTCCTACGAGCAGTACTTC CASSRQAIGSSYEQYF
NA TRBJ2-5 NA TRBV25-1 TGTGCCAGCAGTGAATTAGGGGGAATCCAAGAGACCCAGTACTTC CASSELGGIQETQYF
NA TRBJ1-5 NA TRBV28 TGTGCCAGCAGTTTATTGCTCAGCAATCAGCCCCAGCATTTT CASSLLLSNQPQHF
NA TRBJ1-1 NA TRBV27 TGTGCCAGCAGTTTTTTGGGAAACCAGGCGAACACTGAAGCTTTCTTT CASSFLGNQANTEAFF
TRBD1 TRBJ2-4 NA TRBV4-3 TGCGCCAGCAGCCAGAGACAGGGTGGAGCCAAAAACATTCAGTACTTC CASSQRQGGAKNIQYF
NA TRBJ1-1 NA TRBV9 TGTGCCAGCAGCGTCCAGACAGGCCGGAACACTGAAGCTTTCTTT CASSVQTGRNTEAFF
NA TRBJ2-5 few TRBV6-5 TGTGCCAGCACCGAAGGGGCGGGGTCGTGGCAGACCCAGTACTTC CASTEGAGSWQTQYF
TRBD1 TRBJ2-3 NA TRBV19 TGTGCCAGTATCTCACCGCAGGGGGGCACAGATACGCAGTATTTT CASISPQGGTDTQYF
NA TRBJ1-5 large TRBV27 TGTGCCAGCAGTTTATCAGGGCTCAATCAGCCCCAGCATTTT CASSLSGLNQPQHF
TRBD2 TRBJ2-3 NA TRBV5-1 TGCGCCAGCAGCTCATCTAGCGGGAGCGGCACAGATACGCAGTATTTT CASSSSSGSGTDTQYF
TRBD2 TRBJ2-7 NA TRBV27 TGTGCCAGCAGTTTAGGGGCTAGCGGCCCCTACGAGCAGTACTTC CASSLGASGPYEQYF
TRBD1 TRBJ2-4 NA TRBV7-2 TGTGCCAGCAGCTCCAGACAGGGGGGAGCCAAAAACATTCAGTACTTC CASSSRQGGAKNIQYF
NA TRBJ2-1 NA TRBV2 TGTGCCAGCAGTAACGACCCGCAGGTAAACTACAATGAGCAGTTCTTC CASSNDPQVNYNEQFF
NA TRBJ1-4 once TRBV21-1 TGTGCCAGCCCCAGCGGGTGGCATCTTAATGAAAAACTGTTTTTT CASPSGWHLNEKLFF
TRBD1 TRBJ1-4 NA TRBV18 TGTGCCAGCTCAAAGGGACAGGGTACAGAAAAACTGTTTTTT CASSKGQGTEKLFF
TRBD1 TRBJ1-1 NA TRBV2 TGTGCCAGCAGAAAAGGGGACAGCTACACTGAAGCTTTCTTT CASRKGDSYTEAFF
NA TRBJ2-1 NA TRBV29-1 TGCAGCGTTGTTAGGGGGGTGAACAATGAGCAGTTCTTC CSVVRGVNNEQFF
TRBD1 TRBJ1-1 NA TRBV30 TGTGCCTGGAGTATGCCTCAGGGGGCGACCACTGAAGCTTTCTTT CAWSMPQGATTEAFF
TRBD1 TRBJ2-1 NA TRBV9 TGTGCCAGCAGCGCCAACAGGGGTGAGCAGTTCTTC CASSANRGEQFF
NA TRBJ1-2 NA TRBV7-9 TGTGCCAGCAGCTTGGACGACTATGGCTACACCTTC CASSLDDYGYTF
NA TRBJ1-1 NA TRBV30 TGTGCCTGGAGTAGACAGAACACTGAAGCTTTCTTT CAWSRQNTEAFF